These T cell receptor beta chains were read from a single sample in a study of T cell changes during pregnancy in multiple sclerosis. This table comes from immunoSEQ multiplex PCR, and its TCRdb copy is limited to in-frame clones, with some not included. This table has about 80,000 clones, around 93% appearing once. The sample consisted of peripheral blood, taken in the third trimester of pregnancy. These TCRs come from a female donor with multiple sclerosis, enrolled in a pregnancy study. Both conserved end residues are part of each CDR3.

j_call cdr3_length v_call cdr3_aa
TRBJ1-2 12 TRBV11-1 CASSVAGAGYTF
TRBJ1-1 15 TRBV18 CASSRDSSLNTEAFF
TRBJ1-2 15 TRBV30 CAWSVRPQRGNGYTF
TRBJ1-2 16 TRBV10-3 CAISPGQGASQRGYTF
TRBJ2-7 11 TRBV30 CAGQGAYEQYF
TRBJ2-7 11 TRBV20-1 CSAYSPYEQYF
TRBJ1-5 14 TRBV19 CASSLTGANQPQHF
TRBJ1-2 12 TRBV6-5 CASSYTTGDYTF
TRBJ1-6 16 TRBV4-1 CASSHPGTATGSPLHF
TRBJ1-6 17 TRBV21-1 CASSLREGRGEDSPLHF
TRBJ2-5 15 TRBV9 CASSYTSGGQETQYF
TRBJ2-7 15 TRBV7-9 CASSSGQGLSYEQYF
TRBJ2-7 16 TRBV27 CASSFSGGTASYEQYF
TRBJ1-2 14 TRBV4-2 CASSQARQGYGYTF
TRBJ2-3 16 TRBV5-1 CASSGASGGITDTQYF
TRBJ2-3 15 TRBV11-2 CASSLDTARPDTQYF
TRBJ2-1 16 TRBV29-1 CSVELLSASSYNEQFF
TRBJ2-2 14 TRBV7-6 CASNGGANTGELFF
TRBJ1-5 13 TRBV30 CAWAGGDNQPQHF
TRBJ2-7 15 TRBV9 CASSVGLGGYTEQYF
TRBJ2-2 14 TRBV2 CASSGDRVVGELFF
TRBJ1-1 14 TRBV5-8 CASKRRQSGTEAFF
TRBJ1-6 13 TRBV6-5 CASTPGGLAPLHF
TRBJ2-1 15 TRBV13 CASRETSSMPDEQFF
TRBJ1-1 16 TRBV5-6 CASSLEGGQQNTEAFF
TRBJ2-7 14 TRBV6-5 CASSYTQGHYEQYF
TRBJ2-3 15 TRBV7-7 CASSPGLLSPDTQYF
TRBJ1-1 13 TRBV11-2 CASSQQGNTEAFF
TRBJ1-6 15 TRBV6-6 CASSSGVDYNSPLHF
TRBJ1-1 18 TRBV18 CASSPPYSPRGRNTEAFF
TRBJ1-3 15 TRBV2 CASSERQSSGNTIYF
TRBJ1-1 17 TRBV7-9 CASSSSLGDRGDTEAFF
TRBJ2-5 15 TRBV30 CAWSPSQQGVETQYF
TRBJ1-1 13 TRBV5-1 CASRSTGNTEAFF
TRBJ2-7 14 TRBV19 CASSTGGEVSEQYF
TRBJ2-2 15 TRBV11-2 CASSLGGGDTGELFF
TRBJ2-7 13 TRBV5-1 CASSSGGTYEQYF
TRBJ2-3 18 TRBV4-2 CASSQDQGFQTTSDTQYF
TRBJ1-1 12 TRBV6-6 CASIHSRTEAFF
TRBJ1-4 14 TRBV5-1 CASSLDSTNEKLFF
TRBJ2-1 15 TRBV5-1 CASNAGLAGGNEQFF
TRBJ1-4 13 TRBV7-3 CASSPSQGGKLFF
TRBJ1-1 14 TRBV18 CASSPDRGNTEAFF
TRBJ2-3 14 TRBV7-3 CASRRDRDTDTQYF
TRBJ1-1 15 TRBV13 CASSLTDRGRTEAFF
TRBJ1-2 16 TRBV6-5 CASSYSRQPTGSGYTF
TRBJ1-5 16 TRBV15 CATSRDLGVGNQPQHF
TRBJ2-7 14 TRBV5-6 CASSLGGLSYEQYF
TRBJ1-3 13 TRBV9 CASSVGQGNTIYF
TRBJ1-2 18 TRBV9 CASSVATGGQIANYGYTF
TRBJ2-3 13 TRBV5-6 CASSLRLADTQYF
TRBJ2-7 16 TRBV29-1 CSVKGTRDRGLYEQYF